This TCR beta chain appears in the sequencing data of a study of T-cell reconstitution after alpha-beta-depleted transplantation in children. Findings and limits, study-wide: The study reportedly traced alpha-beta T cells about two months after transplant to several hundred expanded graft clones. Surviving recipient T cells and intrathymic progenitors accounted for some patients' high TCRbeta diversity at day 60. T-cell counts and diversity were attributed mostly to newly produced T cells one year after transplant.

This clonotype was seen at least ten times. Antigen unknown. At one boundary the junction diverges from the germline segment, which might be a read error. Germline values: CDR1 MGHRA, CDR2 YSYEKL. CDR3 length: 15 amino acids. As it was prepared, the TCRbeta library received unique molecular identifiers. TCRdb called the PCR reads again in MiXCR, with one record for every CDR3 protein. The sample yields hundreds of thousands of distinct CDR3 sequences, 15% to 20% seen once. The TCR was taken from a male patient between 10 and 17 years old who had a stem cell transplant for acute lymphoblastic leukemia, so the T cells may come from the graft donor. Sequenced material: PBMCs, mostly from graft donor cells, taken 360 days after TCRalphabeta/CD19-depleted stem cell transplant. The chain has TRBV4-1 and TRBJ2-1; the D is unclear. Here the CDR3 reads CASSQLAGSYNEQFF. In DNA, the CDR3 is TGTGCCAGCAGCCAATTAGCCGGTTCCTACAATGAGCAGTTCTTC.